The clone carrying this T cell receptor beta chain occurred once. Measured with immunoSEQ multiplex PCR; TCRdb has only the in-frame clones, and not every one. The sample includes 45,000 to 60,000 clones, 79% of them seen just once. Germline V lookup: CDR1 LGHDT, CDR2 YNNKEL (reference sequence). Trimming took 1 base from V and 9 from J, leaving 4 bases between them. This CDR3 has 12 residues. This sample is part of a study of T cells in tumors after PD-1 blockade. Study-level information: No patient had prior checkpoint blockade, systemic immunosuppression, or radiotherapy within 4 weeks. Either cemiplimab 350 mg every 2 weeks or pembrolizumab 200 mg every 3 weeks was given. Some patients also took daily vismodegib 150 mg during anti-PD-1 treatment.

Genomic DNA template from tumor biopsies or peripheral blood, roughly 600 ng to 6,500 ng input. The rearrangement links TRBV3-1 (or the pseudogene TRBV3-2) to TRBJ1-6; no clear D gene. The sequence was obtained from a human donor with advanced basal cell or squamous cell carcinoma (not recorded which). Source: PBMCs, taken before anti-PD-1 therapy. The CDR3 protein is CASSQGLSPLHF. The CDR3 DNA reads TGTGCCAGCAGCCAAGGACTTTCACCCCTCCACTTT.